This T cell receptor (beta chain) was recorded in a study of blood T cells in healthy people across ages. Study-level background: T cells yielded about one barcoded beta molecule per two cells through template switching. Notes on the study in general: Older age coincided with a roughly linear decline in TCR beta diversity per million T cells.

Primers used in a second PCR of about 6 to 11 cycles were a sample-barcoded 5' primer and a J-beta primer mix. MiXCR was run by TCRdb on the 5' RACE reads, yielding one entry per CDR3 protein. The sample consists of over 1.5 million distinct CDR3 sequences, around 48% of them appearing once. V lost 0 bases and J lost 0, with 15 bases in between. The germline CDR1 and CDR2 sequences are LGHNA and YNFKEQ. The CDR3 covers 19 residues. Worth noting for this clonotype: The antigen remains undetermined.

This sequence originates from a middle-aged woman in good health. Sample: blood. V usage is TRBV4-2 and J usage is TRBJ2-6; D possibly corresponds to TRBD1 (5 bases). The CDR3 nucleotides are TGTGCCAGCAGCCAAGATGAGCTGGGGCGCTTCTCTGGGGCCAACGTCCTGACTTTC. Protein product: CASSQDELGRFSGANVLTF.